These 8 T cell receptor beta chains were all obtained from the same sample, sequenced in a study of cytomegalovirus exposure and HLA in healthy donors. PCR involved 60 Vbeta and 13 Jbeta primers. Only in-frame clones appear in the TCRdb table, and some are missing; sequencing was by immunoSEQ multiplex PCR. The sample yields about 140,000 clones, approximately 78% seen once. Input material: PBMCs. These receptors all stem from a female donor in good health and CMV-seronegative.

CDR3 amino acids: CASSLTGDGYTF. CDR3 nucleotide sequence: TGTGCCAGCAGCCTGACAGGGGATGGCTACACCTTC. The rearrangement links TRBV7-9 to TRBJ1-2, with 8 bases aligning to TRBD1. CDR3 length: 12 amino acids. V lost 5 bases to trimming and J lost 6 bases; unmatched junction nucleotides: 2. Germline V CDR1 and CDR2: SEHNR, FQNEAQ (reference sequence).

This clone occurred once. This chain connects TRBV7-6 to TRBJ2-5, with TRBD2 matching over 7 bases. Germline V CDR1 and CDR2: SGHVS, FNYEAQ. V gave up 5 bases and J gave up 2 bases; unmatched junction bases: 8. The length of the CDR3 is 15 residues. CDR3 sequence: CASSHELATQETQYF. In DNA form, the CDR3 reads TGTGCCAGCAGCCATGAACTAGCGACTCAAGAGACCCAGTACTTC.

This clone was observed once. CDR3 nucleotide sequence: TGTGCCAGCAGCTTTGGGGGCGAGGGGAAAGCTTTCTTT. Its protein product is CASSFGGEGKAFF. The chain carries TRBV7-2 and TRBJ1-1; D is possibly TRBD1 (6 bases). CDR1 is SGHTA, CDR2 FQGNSA, per germline. The CDR3 covers 13 residues. Trimming removed 3 bases from V and 9 bases from J, with 14 bases in between. The full variable domain, its missing parts supplied by reference TRBV7-2 and TRBJ1-1, is GAGVSQSPSNKVTEKGKDVELRCDPISGHTALYWYRQSLGQGLEFLIYFQGNSAPDKSGLPSDRFSAERTGGSVSTLTIQRTQQEDSAVYLCASSFGGEGKAFFGQGTRLTVV.

The chain has TRBV11-2 and TRBJ2-3; D gene uncertain. The CDR3 loop spans 13 amino acids. V was cut by 0 bases and J by 5 bases, with 6 bases left in between. Germline V gene sequence: CDR1 SGHAT, CDR2 FQNNGV. The CDR3 nucleotides read TGTGCCAGCAGCTTAGATCCCGGAGATACGCAGTATTTT. Its translation: CASSLDPGDTQYF. Looking up the rest from reference TRBV11-2 and TRBJ2-3 gives the full variable domain: EAGVAQSPRYKIIEKRQSVAFWCNPISGHATLYWYQQILGQGPKLLIQFQNNGVVDDSQLPKDRFSAERLKGVDSTLKIQPAKLEDSAVYLCASSLDPGDTQYFGPGTRLTVL.

The chain is built from TRBV5-1 and TRBJ2-1; unclear D gene. Germline V lookup: CDR1 SGHRS, CDR2 YFSETQ. Trimming removed 4 bases at V and 4 bases at J, with 3 bases between. The CDR3 runs to 11 residues. CDR3 sequence reads: CASSQYNEQFF. CDR3 coding DNA: TGCGCCAGCAGCCAATACAATGAGCAGTTCTTC.

The J gene is TRBJ1-2, the V gene TRBV29-1, with TRBD1 as a possible D gene (5 bases). This CDR3 contains 12 residues. The germline V gene encodes CDR1 SQVTM and CDR2 ANQGSEA. Trimming stripped 6 bases from V and 1 base from J, with 9 bases between. The CDR3 bases are TGCAGCGTGATGACAGTTAACTATGGCTACACCTTC. Translated, it gives CSVMTVNYGYTF. Combining the CDR3 with reference TRBV29-1 and TRBJ1-2 gives the whole variable domain SAVISQKPSRDICQRGTSLTIQCQVDSQVTMMFWYRQQPGQSLTLIATANQGSEATYESGFVIDKFPISRPNLTFSTLTVSNMSPEDSSIYLCSVMTVNYGYTFGSGTRLTVV.

The gene calls are TRBV4-1 and TRBJ2-3; perhaps TRBD1 as D (5 bases). V was shortened by 0 bases and J by 4 bases, with 14 bases between the two germline ends. The CDR3 covers 16 residues. Germline lookup yields CDR1 MGHRA and CDR2 YSYEKL. CDR3 in amino acids: CASSQDGAGRSDTQYF. The CDR3 DNA is TGCGCCAGCAGCCAAGATGGGGCAGGGCGGTCAGATACGCAGTATTTT.

The chain joins TRBV4-2 to TRBJ2-7, with TRBD2 identical over 11 bases. This CDR3 is built from 17 residues. The ends lost 4 bases at V and 2 bases at J; junction bases unmatched: 10. Germline assignment: CDR1 LGHNA and CDR2 YNFKEQ. The CDR3 DNA sequence: TGTGCCAGCAGCCCCAATAGCGGGAGGGGGACCCCCTACGAGCAGTACTTC. Amino acids: CASSPNSGRGTPYEQYF.